The rows below give T cell receptor beta chains drawn from one sample of a study of T-cell reconstitution after alpha-beta-depleted transplantation in children. TCRdb re-called the PCR reads with MiXCR, one entry per CDR3 protein. Of 200,000 to 250,000 distinct CDR3 sequences listed, 20% to 30% are singletons. The source material was PBMCs, mostly from graft donor cells, sampled 360 days after TCRalphabeta/CD19-depleted stem cell transplant. These receptors were collected from a female patient between 2 and 15 years old who had a stem cell transplant for congenital amegakaryocytic thrombocytopenia, so the T cells may come from the graft donor. CDR3s leave out the opening cysteine and the closing phenylalanine or tryptophan.

v_call cdr3_length cdr3_aa
TRBV14 13 ASSPHKGGGNEQF
TRBV9 13 ASSVGSGSYNEQF
TRBV6-5 11 ASSIAAGPEQF
TRBV20-1 11 SASGWAQETQY
TRBV20-1 11 SALGQHNQPQH
TRBV4-3 13 ASSQMTGLSYEQY
TRBV12-3/TRBV12-4 11 ASSRTVSGELF
TRBV27 12 AARTSVDTGELF
TRBV28 12 ASSLFGGSDTQY
TRBV28 12 ASLDYGYTDTQY
TRBV13 11 ASSPPGDNEQF
TRBV28 13 ASSPRGGWQETQY
TRBV5-1 12 ASSLERESYEQY
TRBV5-1 14 ASRGGQGKAYNEQF
TRBV6-2/TRBV6-3 13 ASRQLSSGANVLT
TRBV7-9 11 ASSLTGAGELF